Presented here are 13 T cell receptor beta chains from one specimen sequenced in a study of regulatory T cells in long-lasting Graves disease. Time point described: persistent/refractory GD, antithyroid drugs over 5 years with positive TRAb. PBMCs provided the RNA from which the TCR library was made. HTBI primers from iRepertoire and Arm-PCR of CDR3 regions yielded the TCR beta libraries. Via MiXCR, TCRdb re-called the multiplex PCR reads, giving one row per CDR3 protein. The table has 430,000 or so distinct CDR3 sequences, roughly a fifth seen once. The sample was peripheral blood mononuclear cells (PBMCs), taken when the disease was refractory, from a patient treated with antithyroid drugs. Every receptor here comes from a female donor with Graves disease.

This clonotype was counted between two and nine times. The chain carries TRBV7-9 and TRBJ1-1, with D unclear. V was shortened by 2 bases and J by 1 base, with 8 bases between the two germline ends. This CDR3 is built from 14 residues. Germline-derived CDR1 and CDR2 are SEHNR and FQNEAQ (reference sequence). The CDR3 nucleotides read TGTGCCAGCAGCTTATATACAGAGAACACTGAAGCTTTCTTT. It encodes CASSLYTENTEAFF.

The V gene is TRBV5-4, the J gene TRBJ2-5; 9 bases are shared with TRBD2. The germline CDR1 and CDR2 sequences are SGHNT and YYREEE (reference sequence). J lost 0 bases, V lost 3 bases, and 3 bases had no gene match. This CDR3 is built from 15 residues. CDR3 loop: CASSSVAGDQETQYF. CDR3 DNA sequence: TGTGCCAGCAGCTCCGTAGCGGGAGACCAAGAGACCCAGTACTTC.

The gene calls are TRBV19 and TRBJ2-2, with a weak D call TRBD1 (6 bases). Germline-derived CDR1 and CDR2 are LNHDA and SQIVND (reference sequence). The CDR3 loop spans 14 amino acids. V gave up 5 bases and J gave up 6 bases, with 13 bases separating them. CDR3 protein: CASSPSGTPGELFF. For the CDR3, the DNA is TGTGCCAGTAGTCCTTCCGGGACACCCGGGGAGCTGTTTTTT. Based on the CDR3 plus reference TRBV19 and TRBJ2-2, the full variable domain is DGGITQSPKYLFRKEGQNVTLSCEQNLNHDAMYWYRQDPGQGLRLIYYSQIVNDFQKGDIAEGYSVSREKKESFPLTVTSAQKNPTAFYLCASSPSGTPGELFFGEGSRLTVL.

This clonotype was detected ten times or more. The chain employs TRBV9 and TRBJ1-2; 8 nucleotides align to TRBD1. The ends lost 4 bases at V and 2 bases at J; junction bases unmatched: 10. Germline CDR1 is SGDLS and CDR2 is YYNGEE. The CDR3 spans 16 residues. CDR3 sequence reads: CASSPNAAGGNYGYTF. The CDR3 coding sequence is TGTGCCAGCAGCCCTAATGCGGCAGGGGGCAACTATGGCTACACCTTC. The entire variable domain, with the rest obtained from reference TRBV9 and TRBJ1-2, is as follows: DSGVTQTPKHLITATGQRVTLRCSPRSGDLSVYWYQQSLDQGLQFLIQYYNGEERAKGNILERFSAQQFPDLHSELNLSSLELGDSALYFCASSPNAAGGNYGYTFGSGTRLTVV.

This clonotype was recorded at least ten times. The chain employs TRBV19 and TRBJ1-4, with D possibly TRBD1 on 6 matching bases. V lost 6 bases and J lost 0, with 14 bases in between. CDR3 length: 16 residues. Germline assignment: CDR1 LNHDA and CDR2 SQIVND (reference sequence). The CDR3 DNA sequence: TGTGCCAGTAGAAATTGGCGGACAGCAACTAATGAAAAACTGTTTTTT. Its translation: CASRNWRTATNEKLFF.

This clonotype was counted between two and nine times. This chain joins TRBV12-3 or TRBV12-4 and TRBJ2-5, with 8 nucleotides matching TRBD2. The junction had 6 bases not matched to a gene; V was cut back by 4 bases and J by 5 bases. The CDR3 is 14 residues long. CDR3 nucleotide sequence: TGTGCCAGCAGTTCTGAGGGACTAGAGGAGACCCAGTACTTC. Its protein product is CASSSEGLEETQYF.

The gene calls are TRBV5-4 and TRBJ2-5; TRBD2 matches 9 bases. J lost 1 base, V lost 0 bases, and 7 bases had no gene match. Germline V CDR1 and CDR2: SGHNT, YYREEE (reference sequence). The CDR3 covers 17 residues. CDR3 nucleotide sequence: TGTGCCAGCAGCTTGGAGAGGCGGGAGGGGCCCCAAGAGACCCAGTACTTC. Its translation: CASSLERREGPQETQYF.

As for this clonotype: It may be a read error: a sequence one base away is much more abundant. This CDR3 is CAISQSQALTEAFF. CDR3 in DNA: TGTGCCATCAGTCAGTCCCAAGCCCTCACTGAAGCTTTCTTT. The chain links TRBV6-8 to TRBJ1-1; no reliable D call. The CDR3 covers 14 residues. CDR1 MNHGY and CDR2 SAAAGT come from the germline V gene.

This clonotype was counted many times. V usage is TRBV28 and J usage is TRBJ2-7; perhaps TRBD1 as D (6 bases). Germline CDR1 and CDR2: MDHEN and SYDVKM. V dropped 6 bases and J dropped 0 bases, with 15 bases sitting between them. The CDR3 is made up of 15 amino acids. CDR3 DNA sequence: TGTGCCAGCAGCATAACAGGGAAAGGCTCCTACGAGCAGTACTTC. This codes for CASSITGKGSYEQYF.

J is TRBJ1-2 and V is TRBV5-4; D is unresolved. Germline CDR1 is SGHNT and CDR2 is YYREEE (reference sequence). Trimming took off 4 bases at V and 10 bases at J, with 11 bases between the two ends. The CDR3 is 11 amino acids. CDR3 DNA sequence: TGTGCCAGCAGCGAGGGTTACACCTACACCTTC. Protein sequence: CASSEGYTYTF.

This clonotype has at least ten counts. V and J are TRBV5-1 and TRBJ2-6, with unresolved D. The CDR3 is 14 amino acids. Trimming took 0 bases from V and 3 from J, leaving 4 bases between them. The V gene's germline CDR1 is SGHRS and CDR2 YFSETQ. The CDR3 region is CASSLAVGANVLTF. CDR3 sequence (DNA): TGCGCCAGCAGCTTGGCGGTTGGGGCCAACGTCCTGACTTTC.

The rearrangement uses TRBV5-1 and TRBJ2-7, with D unclear. The CDR3 runs to 14 residues. Between the trimmed V and J ends, which lost 2 bases and 5 bases, there was a span of 14 bases. In germline, CDR1 is SGHRS, CDR2 YFSETQ. The CDR3, as DNA: TGCGCCAGCAGCTTCTTGAGCCCCGAGGACGAGCAGTACTTC. It is translated as CASSFLSPEDEQYF.

This clonotype was observed many times. The chain is built from TRBV27 and TRBJ2-2; tentatively, D is TRBD1 or TRBD2 (5 bases each). Trimming pared 6 bases from V and 1 base from J, leaving 12 bases between. The germline V gene encodes CDR1 MNHEY and CDR2 SMNVEV (reference sequence). The CDR3 is made up of 15 amino acids. In DNA, the CDR3 is TGTGCCAGCAGCCGTCAGGGACGGAACACCGGGGAGCTGTTTTTT. Translation gives CASSRQGRNTGELFF.